This is a list of T cell receptor beta chains from one sample in a study of T cells after yellow fever vaccination. In TCRdb, the 5' RACE reads were re-called with MiXCR into one record per CDR3 protein. The sample holds some 320,000 distinct CDR3 sequences; around 10% are singletons and the top ten take over 3%. This material consisted of CD4+ T cells sorted from PBMCs, taken 5 days after the yellow fever booster vaccination. The receptor set was obtained from a man aged 18 to 30 who received the YFV17D yellow fever vaccine. Both conserved end residues are part of each CDR3. A D gene is named only where the DNA matches it firmly. Not every row has a clone size; where given, it reads once, few, many or a size class.

many	NA	TRBV7-9	TRBJ2-3	TGTGCCAGCAGCTTAGAAGGTTCTTATACGCAGTATTTT	CASSLEGSYTQYF
NA	TRBD1	TRBV6-5	TRBJ1-5	TGTGCCAGCAGTAGGGCCGGGACAGGGGGCGGCAATCAGCCCCAGCATTTT	CASSRAGTGGGNQPQHF
NA	NA	TRBV5-1	TRBJ1-1	TGCGCCAGCAGCCCCGAGACAGCCTTGAACACTGAAGCTTTCTTT	CASSPETALNTEAFF
NA	NA	TRBV29-1	TRBJ1-2	TGCAGCGTTGGATCCCCCCCGGGCTATGGCTACACCTTC	CSVGSPPGYGYTF
NA	NA	TRBV6-5	TRBJ1-3	TGTGCCAGCAGACAGCACTCCGACTCTGGAAACACCATATATTTT	CASRQHSDSGNTIYF
few	NA	TRBV9	TRBJ2-3	TGTGCCAGCAGCCTAGGGTTTAGCTTGGGACTTGATACGCAGTATTTT	CASSLGFSLGLDTQYF
few	TRBD1	TRBV3-1	TRBJ1-6	TGTGCCAGCAGCTCCCGGGACAGGGCTAATTCACCCCTCCACTTT	CASSSRDRANSPLHF
many	NA	TRBV29-1	TRBJ2-3	TGCAGCGTTGAAGGGTTCACTGGCCCAGATACGCAGTATTTT	CSVEGFTGPDTQYF
few	TRBD1	TRBV7-8	TRBJ1-1	TGTGCCAGCAGTAACCGACAGGGACCGAAAACTGAAGCTTTCTTT	CASSNRQGPKTEAFF
many	TRBD1	TRBV4-3	TRBJ1-6	TGCGCCAGCAGCCAAGATCACGTCAGGGGGAGGGCTGATAATTCACCCCTCCACTTT	CASSQDHVRGRADNSPLHF
few	TRBD1	TRBV12-3/TRBV12-4	TRBJ1-1	TGTGCCAGCAGACGAACAGGGGGCACTGAAGCTTTCTTT	CASRRTGGTEAFF
few	NA	TRBV7-9	TRBJ1-4	TGTGCCAGCAGCGCTACAGGAGGACTGTTTTTT	CASSATGGLFF
few	NA	TRBV19	TRBJ2-1	TGTGCCAGTAGCAGGGAGGCATCCAATGAGCAGTTCTTC	CASSREASNEQFF
many	TRBD2	TRBV10-3	TRBJ2-5	TGTGCCATCAGTCCGGGACTAGAGGAGACCCAGTACTTC	CAISPGLEETQYF
NA	NA	TRBV4-3	TRBJ1-6	TGCGCCAGCAGCCAGGACCGGGACTATAATTCACCCCTCCACTTT	CASSQDRDYNSPLHF
NA	NA	TRBV6-5	TRBJ2-2	TGTGCCAGCAGTTACGTTTTTGGGTCGGGGGTGAACACCGGGGAGCTGTTTTTT	CASSYVFGSGVNTGELFF
few	NA	TRBV9	TRBJ1-1	TGTGCCAGCAGCGTAGCAGGAAACACTGAAGCTTTCTTT	CASSVAGNTEAFF
NA	NA	TRBV5-1	TRBJ2-3	TGCGCCAGCAGTGTTAACAGGTTTGTGACAGATACGCAGTATTTT	CASSVNRFVTDTQYF
few	NA	TRBV29-1	TRBJ2-3	TGCAGCGTTGAAGGACCAAGCACAGATACGCAGTATTTT	CSVEGPSTDTQYF
many	NA	TRBV6-1	TRBJ2-2	TGTGCCAGCTTAAAGAGCGGAGGGGGCACCGGGGAGCTGTTTTTT	CASLKSGGGTGELFF
NA	TRBD1	TRBV4-3	TRBJ2-3	TGCGCCAGCAGCCTACGGACCGGGACAGGACCAGATACGCAGTATTTT	CASSLRTGTGPDTQYF
few	NA	TRBV5-5	TRBJ1-2	TGTGCCAGCAGCTTTCCAGGGCACTATGGCTACACCTTC	CASSFPGHYGYTF
NA	TRBD2	TRBV5-1	TRBJ2-1	TGCGCCAGCAGCTTGGGACTAGCGGGGGGGCGAGAGCAGTTCTTC	CASSLGLAGGREQFF
many	TRBD1	TRBV4-1	TRBJ1-2	TGCGCCAGCAGCCAAGATGGCACCGGACAGGGGGGAGGCTACACCTTC	CASSQDGTGQGGGYTF
many	TRBD1	TRBV5-1	TRBJ1-2	TGCGCCAGCAGCTTACTTCAGGGGGGACGTGGCTACACCTTC	CASSLLQGGRGYTF
few	NA	TRBV5-6	TRBJ1-2	TGTGCCAGCAGCTTGGCCTTGGGGAACTATGGCTACACCTTC	CASSLALGNYGYTF
NA	NA	TRBV28	TRBJ2-3	TGTGCCAGCAGTTTAGGCGGGGTGGGCACAGATACGCAGTATTTT	CASSLGGVGTDTQYF
NA	TRBD2	TRBV10-3	TRBJ2-3	TGTGCCATCAGTGTGCGGGGGGACCAAGATACGCAGTATTTT	CAISVRGDQDTQYF
few	TRBD1	TRBV5-6	TRBJ1-1	TGTGCCAGCAGCGATGGGACAGGGGGAGACCTACTAACTGAAGCTTTCTTT	CASSDGTGGDLLTEAFF